One T cell receptor (beta chain) is described in this entry. Antigen unknown. Sequencing of cultured CD4+ T cell DNA used the Oncomine TCR Beta short-read assay. Genomic DNA was drawn out of CD4+ T cells grown in culture. TCRdb used MiXCR to reprocess the PCR reads, holding one entry per CDR3 protein. The repertoire includes more than 20,000 distinct CDR3 sequences, approximately 39% of them detected once, and about 7% sits in the top ten. Regarding treatment: roughly 10-day PBMC culture with coronavirus spike peptide pools or control peptides (ViraFEST assay). ViraFEST sequenced TCRs after peptide-pool expansion of antigen-specific T cells. J was trimmed by 3 bases and V by 3 bases; bases with no gene match: 6. The germline CDR1 and CDR2 sequences are SGHRS and YFSETQ. This CDR3 has 14 residues. These data come from a study of vaccination and CD4 T cells after COVID-19. Study at large: The interval from dose two to post-vaccine sampling had a median of about 72 days, and it ranged from 14 to 241. In the control cultures, a CEFX pool, an HIV-1 Nef pool, or no peptide was supplied.

The chain recombines TRBV5-1 with TRBJ2-7, with 7 bases identical to TRBD1. What was sequenced was CD4+ T cells from blood, cultured in vitro. The TCR was taken from a human donor who had recovered from COVID-19. The CDR3 reads CASSSQTGNYEQYF. The CDR3, as DNA: TGCGCCAGCAGCTCACAGACAGGGAACTACGAGCAGTACTTC.